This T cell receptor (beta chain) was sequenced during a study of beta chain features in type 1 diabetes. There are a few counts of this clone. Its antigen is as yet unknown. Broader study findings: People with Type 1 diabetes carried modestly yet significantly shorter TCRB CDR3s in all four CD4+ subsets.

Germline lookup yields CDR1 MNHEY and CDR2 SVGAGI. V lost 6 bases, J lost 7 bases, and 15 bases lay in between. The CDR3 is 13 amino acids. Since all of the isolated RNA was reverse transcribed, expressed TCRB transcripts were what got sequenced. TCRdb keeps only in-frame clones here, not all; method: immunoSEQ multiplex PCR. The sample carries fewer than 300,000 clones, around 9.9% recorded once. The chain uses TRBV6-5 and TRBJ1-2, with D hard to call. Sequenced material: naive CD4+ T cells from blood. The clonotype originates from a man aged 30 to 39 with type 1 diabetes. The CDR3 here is CASSPPVRGGYTF. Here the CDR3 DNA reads TGTGCCAGCAGCCCCCCGGTAAGAGGTGGCTACACCTTC.